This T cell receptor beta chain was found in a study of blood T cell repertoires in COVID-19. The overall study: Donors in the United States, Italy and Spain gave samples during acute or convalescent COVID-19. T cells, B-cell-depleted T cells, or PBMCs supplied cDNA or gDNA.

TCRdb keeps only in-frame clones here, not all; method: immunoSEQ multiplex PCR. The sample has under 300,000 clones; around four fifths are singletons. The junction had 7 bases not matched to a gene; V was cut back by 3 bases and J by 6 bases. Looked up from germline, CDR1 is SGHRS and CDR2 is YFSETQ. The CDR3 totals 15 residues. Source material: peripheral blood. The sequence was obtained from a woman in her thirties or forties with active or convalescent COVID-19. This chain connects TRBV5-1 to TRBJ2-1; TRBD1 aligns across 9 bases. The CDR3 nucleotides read TGCGCCAGCAGCTCGGGACAGGGAGGTAGCAATGAGCAGTTCTTC. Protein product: CASSSGQGGSNEQFF.